This T cell receptor (beta chain) was identified in a study of blood T cell repertoires in COVID-19. The germline V gene encodes CDR1 LGHNT and CDR2 FRNRAP. The V end was cut by 1 base, the J end by 6 bases, with 12 bases between. This CDR3 has 14 residues. Per the study methods: Reference gene primer amplification gave nucleated cell count estimates. Assay: immunoSEQ multiplex PCR; the TCRdb copy retains only in-frame clones and omits some. V and J calls and clone size are those listed in that table; D and trimming were worked out from the DNA. The profile shows fewer than 500,000 clones, around nine tenths of them singletons.

The chain links TRBV12-5 to TRBJ1-1; TRBD1 is a possible D gene (6 bases). The sample comprised PBMCs or T cells enriched from blood (not recorded which). The clonotype comes from a woman under 30 with acute COVID-19. CDR3 DNA sequence: TGTGCTAGTGGTTTGGGAGGACAGAGGGCTGAAGCTTTCTTT. It yields the protein CASGLGGQRAEAFF.